This is a list of T cell receptor beta chains from one sample in a study of blood T cell repertoires in COVID-19. Only in-frame clones appear in the TCRdb table, and some are missing; sequencing was by immunoSEQ multiplex PCR. The table has 50,000 to 75,000 clones, 81% seen once. What was sequenced was peripheral blood. The receptors shown here come from a woman older than 75 with active or convalescent COVID-19. CDR3s include the opening cysteine and the closing phenylalanine or tryptophan. The D gene is left open where the match is weak. Expanded clones are given a class, and other clones once, few, many or no size at all.

J	D	size	V	CDR3	DNA
TRBJ2-7	TRBD1	-	TRBV11-2	CASSSPGTATYEQYF	TGTGCCAGCAGCTCCCCCGGGACAGCAACCTACGAGCAGTACTTC
TRBJ1-4	-	-	TRBV2	CASSDRGEKLFF	TGTGCCAGCAGTGACAGGGGTGAAAAACTGTTTTTT
TRBJ1-5	-	-	TRBV5-4	CASSSGISNQPQHF	TGTGCCAGCAGCTCGGGGATTAGCAATCAGCCCCAGCATTTT
TRBJ1-2	-	-	TRBV5-6	CASSLIGSYGYTF	TGTGCCAGCAGCTTGATCGGGAGCTATGGCTACACCTTC
TRBJ1-1	TRBD1	-	TRBV27	CASRFYSGKTGWDTEAFF	TGTGCCAGCAGGTTTTACTCCGGGAAGACAGGGTGGGACACTGAAGCTTTCTTT
TRBJ2-2	-	-	TRBV19	CASSIQFSSTGELFF	TGTGCCAGTAGTATCCAATTTAGTTCCACCGGGGAGCTGTTTTTT
TRBJ1-2	TRBD1	few	TRBV19	CASNRDRTANYGYTF	TGTGCCAGTAATCGGGACAGGACCGCTAACTATGGCTACACCTTC
TRBJ2-5	TRBD2	-	TRBV5-1	CASSPGGTSGRGETQYF	TGCGCCAGCAGCCCGGGAGGGACTAGCGGACGGGGTGAGACCCAGTACTTC
TRBJ2-4	-	-	TRBV3-1/TRBV3-2	CASSQEGLALAKNIQYF	TGTGCCAGCAGCCAAGAAGGGCTAGCTCTAGCCAAAAACATTCAGTACTTC
TRBJ2-1	TRBD2	once	TRBV9	CASSVGLAGGHNEQFF	TGTGCCAGCAGCGTAGGGCTAGCGGGGGGTCACAATGAGCAGTTCTTC
TRBJ1-4	-	-	TRBV5-4	CASSPAGGTNEKLFF	TGTGCCAGCAGCCCGGCCGGGGGGACTAATGAAAAACTGTTTTTT
TRBJ1-2	-	-	TRBV24-1	CATSDFRRYGYTF	TGTGCCACCAGTGATTTCCGGAGGTATGGCTACACCTTC
TRBJ2-3	TRBD2	-	TRBV29-1	CSALAGGLTDTQYF	TGCAGCGCGCTAGCGGGGGGACTCACAGATACGCAGTATTTT
TRBJ1-6	-	-	TRBV7-2	CASSSDSSSYNSPLHF	TGTGCCAGCAGCTCCGACAGTAGCTCCTATAATTCACCCCTCCACTTT
TRBJ2-7	TRBD1	-	TRBV27	CASSTTGGRDEQYF	TGTGCCAGCAGTACCACAGGGGGCAGAGACGAGCAGTACTTC
TRBJ2-1	TRBD2	-	TRBV29-1	CSAVRLAGAYNEQFF	TGCAGCGCTGTGCGACTAGCGGGGGCCTACAATGAGCAGTTCTTC
TRBJ1-1	TRBD1	-	TRBV9	CASSVGSGQGMNTEAFF	TGTGCCAGCAGCGTAGGATCAGGACAGGGGATGAACACTGAAGCTTTCTTT
TRBJ1-1	-	-	TRBV23-1	CASQGANTEAFF	TGCGCCAGCCAGGGCGCGAACACTGAAGCTTTCTTT
TRBJ2-7	TRBD1	-	TRBV19	CASSISSWDSYEQYF	TGTGCCAGTAGTATTTCAAGTTGGGACAGCTACGAGCAGTACTTC
TRBJ1-1	TRBD1	-	TRBV7-9	CASSSQGGNTEAFF	TGTGCCAGCAGCTCACAGGGGGGAAACACTGAAGCTTTCTTT
TRBJ2-1	-	-	TRBV27	CASSLSHRNEQFF	TGTGCCAGCAGTTTATCCCACAGAAATGAGCAGTTCTTC
TRBJ1-5	TRBD1	-	TRBV23-1	CASSQCPGQGYSNQPQHF	TGCGCCAGCAGTCAGTGTCCGGGACAGGGGTATAGCAATCAGCCCCAGCATTTT
TRBJ1-1	-	-	TRBV6-6	CASSYQRGETEAFF	TGTGCCAGCAGTTACCAGCGGGGCGAGACTGAAGCTTTCTTT
TRBJ1-2	-	few	TRBV18	CASSPIDTYGYTF	TGTGCCAGCTCACCAATAGATACCTATGGCTACACCTTC
TRBJ2-1	-	-	TRBV18	CASSPPGHRGNEQFF	TGTGCCAGCTCACCACCGGGACACCGTGGGAATGAGCAGTTCTTC
TRBJ1-1	-	-	TRBV4-2	CASSQDTSGTEAFF	TGTGCCAGCAGCCAGGACACTTCGGGCACTGAAGCTTTCTTT
TRBJ1-4	TRBD1	-	TRBV5-1	CASQGQGNNEKLFF	TGCGCCAGCCAAGGACAGGGGAACAATGAAAAACTGTTTTTT
TRBJ2-1	TRBD2	few	TRBV19	CASSRQTSGGRNEQFF	TGTGCCAGTAGTAGGCAAACTAGCGGGGGGCGGAATGAGCAGTTCTTC
TRBJ1-6	TRBD1	-	TRBV7-9	CASSPLGDSGSPLHF	TGTGCCAGCAGCCCCCTGGGGGACAGCGGCTCACCCCTCCACTTT
TRBJ2-5	-	once	TRBV12-5	CASEEGRRYQETQYF	TGTGCTAGTGAGGAGGGGCGGCGGTACCAAGAGACCCAGTACTTC
TRBJ2-7	-	-	TRBV14	CASSQSLGRQYF	TGTGCCAGCAGCCAAAGCTTGGGCAGGCAGTACTTC
TRBJ1-1	-	-	TRBV5-1	CASSPEPTTTSEAFF	TGCGCCAGCAGCCCTGAGCCGACTACCACATCTGAAGCTTTCTTT
TRBJ2-5	TRBD1	-	TRBV7-9	CASSSTGGRQETQYF	TGTGCCAGCAGTTCCACAGGGGGCCGACAAGAGACCCAGTACTTC
TRBJ1-2	-	-	TRBV18	CASSPSRDAGYTF	TGTGCCAGCTCACCATCGAGGGATGCTGGCTACACCTTC
TRBJ1-1	-	-	TRBV28	CASSPTGLLRTEAFF	TGTGCCAGCAGCCCTACGGGATTATTGAGGACTGAAGCTTTCTTT
TRBJ2-5	TRBD2	-	TRBV3-1/TRBV3-2	CASSYPSGGATVETQYF	TGTGCCAGCAGCTATCCTAGCGGGGGGGCGACGGTAGAGACCCAGTACTTC
TRBJ1-1	-	-	TRBV4-1	CASSQESQVNTEAFF	TGCGCCAGCAGCCAAGAATCCCAGGTGAACACTGAAGCTTTCTTT
TRBJ2-7	-	few	TRBV15	CATSRATGTRDWYEQYF	TGTGCCACCAGCAGAGCGACCGGGACAAGGGATTGGTACGAGCAGTACTTC
TRBJ2-1	TRBD2	-	TRBV7-9	CASSRLAGGMFF	TGTGCCAGCAGCCGTCTAGCGGGGGGGATGTTCTTC
TRBJ2-1	TRBD1	once	TRBV6-4	CASSPGQGSEQFF	TGTGCCAGCAGTCCGGGACAGGGGAGTGAGCAGTTCTTC
TRBJ2-7	TRBD1	-	TRBV2	CASKGGQVSYEQYF	TGTGCCAGCAAAGGCGGACAGGTCTCCTACGAGCAGTACTTC
TRBJ1-1	-	-	TRBV11-2	CASSFGGEWEAFF	TGTGCCAGCAGCTTTGGGGGGGAATGGGAAGCTTTCTTT
TRBJ1-4	-	few	TRBV5-8	CASSLGGLANEKLFF	TGTGCCAGCAGCTTGGGCGGGCTTGCTAATGAAAAACTGTTTTTT
TRBJ2-7	-	-	TRBV3-1/TRBV3-2	CASSPRSGFYEQYF	TGTGCCAGCAGCCCCCGGTCAGGATTCTACGAGCAGTACTTC